These T cell receptor beta chains were read from a single sample in a study of blood T cell repertoires in COVID-19. Libraries were prepared by immunoSEQ multiplex PCR; TCRdb keeps only in-frame clonotypes and omits some of them. The table lists roughly 250,000 clones, more than 75% of them singletons. Specimen: PBMCs or T cells enriched from blood (not recorded which). These receptors all come from a woman aged 45-65 years who had recovered from COVID-19. CDR3s include the opening cysteine and the closing phenylalanine or tryptophan. A D gene is named only where the DNA matches it firmly. Where a row states a size, it is once, few, many or the class of an expanded clone; other rows omit it.

>TRBD1|TRBJ1-4|TRBV6-1|15|few
CASSEVTGGNEKLFF
TGTGCCAGCAGTGAAGTCACAGGGGGCAATGAAAAACTGTTTTTT
>NA|TRBJ1-1|TRBV5-1|15|NA
CASSLAGGAGTEAFF
TGCGCCAGCAGCTTGGCCGGGGGGGCTGGCACTGAAGCTTTCTTT
>NA|TRBJ1-1|TRBV4-1|14|once
CASSLAAQKTEAFF
TGCGCCAGCAGCCTCGCGGCCCAGAAGACTGAAGCTTTCTTT
>TRBD1|TRBJ1-1|TRBV18|17|NA
CASSPRDTWTGGSEAFF
TGTGCCAGCTCACCACGAGACACCTGGACAGGGGGGTCCGAAGCTTTCTTT
>NA|TRBJ1-1|TRBV2|12|NA
CASNPEGDEAFF
TGTGCCAGCAATCCCGAAGGGGATGAAGCTTTCTTT
>NA|TRBJ2-3|TRBV5-1|15|NA
CASSLPLTSTDTQYF
TGCGCCAGCAGCTTGCCACTTACTAGCACAGATACGCAGTATTTT
>NA|TRBJ2-5|TRBV9|14|NA
CASSVISTGETQYF
TGTGCCAGCAGCGTGATTAGCACGGGGGAGACCCAGTACTTC
>TRBD1|TRBJ2-2|TRBV27|17|NA
CASSPPDRGQLTGELFF
TGTGCCAGCAGTCCACCAGACAGGGGGCAACTCACCGGGGAGCTGTTTTTT
>NA|TRBJ2-5|TRBV11-2|14|NA
CASSFLGQGKTQYF
TGTGCCAGCAGCTTTTTAGGGCAGGGAAAGACCCAGTACTTC
>NA|TRBJ2-5|TRBV2|11|NA
CASGGGETQYF
TGTGCCAGCGGCGGAGGGGAGACCCAGTACTTC
>NA|TRBJ1-5|TRBV29-1|14|NA
CSVTYGSGNQPQHF
TGCAGCGTTACATACGGGTCTGGCAATCAGCCCCAGCATTTT
>NA|TRBJ1-1|TRBV28|15|NA
CASTLPGLLNTEAFF
TGTGCCAGCACCCTACCGGGGTTATTGAACACTGAAGCTTTCTTT
>TRBD1|TRBJ1-6|TRBV28|18|NA
CASSLGIGGSRYNSPLHF
TGTGCCAGCAGTTTGGGTATAGGGGGCAGCCGGTATAATTCACCCCTCCACTTT
>NA|TRBJ1-1|TRBV24-1|13|NA
CATRQTVNTEAFF
TGTGCCACGAGACAGACGGTGAACACTGAAGCTTTCTTT
>TRBD2|TRBJ2-5|TRBV18|16|NA
CASSSGLAGVGETQYF
TGTGCCAGCTCATCGGGACTAGCGGGAGTGGGGGAGACCCAGTACTTC
>NA|TRBJ2-1|TRBV6-1|16|NA
CASSARLPLGVNEQFF
TGTGCCAGCAGTGCGCGACTACCACTCGGAGTCAATGAGCAGTTCTTC
>TRBD2|TRBJ2-3|TRBV29-1|14|NA
CSATSWAGADTQYF
TGCAGCGCAACGTCTTGGGCGGGAGCGGATACGCAGTATTTT
>NA|TRBJ1-2|TRBV5-1|14|NA
CASSLGTAGDGYTF
TGCGCCAGCAGCTTGGGTACAGCCGGCGATGGCTACACCTTC
>NA|TRBJ2-5|TRBV3-1/TRBV3-2|12|NA
CASSHRWETQYF
TGTGCCAGCAGCCACAGATGGGAGACCCAGTACTTC
>NA|TRBJ2-3|TRBV3-1/TRBV3-2|12|NA
CASSAYTDTQYF
TGTGCCAGCAGTGCCTACACAGATACGCAGTATTTT
>TRBD1|TRBJ2-3|TRBV5-1|15|NA
CASSNRDRSTDTQYF
TGCGCCAGCAGCAACCGGGACAGAAGCACAGATACGCAGTATTTT
>TRBD2|TRBJ2-7|TRBV6-5|13|NA
CASSAGALSTQYF
TGTGCCAGCAGCGCGGGAGCTTTATCCACGCAGTACTTC
>NA|TRBJ2-1|TRBV2|11|NA
CAMRTYNEQFF
TGTGCCATGCGGACCTACAATGAGCAGTTCTTC
>NA|TRBJ1-5|TRBV2|14|NA
CASSPEASNQPQHF
TGTGCCAGCAGTCCGGAGGCAAGCAATCAGCCCCAGCATTTT
>TRBD1|TRBJ1-5|TRBV5-1|14|NA
CASSAGQGGQPQHF
TGCGCCAGCAGCGCAGGACAGGGTGGTCAGCCCCAGCATTTT
>TRBD1|TRBJ1-5|TRBV5-8|15|NA
CASSLSGQESQPQHF
TGTGCCAGCAGCTTGTCGGGACAGGAAAGCCAGCCCCAGCATTTT
>NA|TRBJ2-5|TRBV13|14|NA
CASSRNAGEETQYF
TGTGCCAGCAGCCGAAACGCAGGGGAGGAGACCCAGTACTTC
>NA|TRBJ2-2|TRBV28|13|NA
CASSVTSPGELFF
TGTGCCAGCAGTGTAACTAGCCCCGGGGAGCTGTTTTTT
>TRBD2|TRBJ2-1|TRBV27|18|NA
CASSLGPSGRRSYNEQFF
TGTGCCAGCAGTTTAGGGCCTAGCGGGAGGAGATCCTACAATGAGCAGTTCTTC
>NA|TRBJ2-1|TRBV12-3/TRBV12-4|13|NA
CASSQAVGAVQFF
TGTGCCAGCAGTCAGGCTGTGGGGGCGGTGCAGTTCTTC
>TRBD2|TRBJ2-1|TRBV3-1/TRBV3-2|15|NA
CASSQGSGRVYEQFF
TGTGCCAGCAGCCAAGGTAGCGGGAGGGTTTATGAGCAGTTCTTC
>NA|TRBJ2-7|TRBV10-3|12|NA
CATMDSNYEQYF
TGTGCCACGATGGACTCCAACTACGAGCAGTACTTC
>NA|TRBJ2-2|TRBV21-1|14|NA
CASSGLRGTGELFF
TGTGCCAGCAGCGGCCTCAGGGGAACCGGGGAGCTGTTTTTT
>NA|TRBJ2-7|TRBV4-2|15|NA
CASSQDRQKIYEQYF
TGTGCCAGCAGCCAAGACAGGCAAAAAATCTACGAGCAGTACTTC
>NA|TRBJ1-5|TRBV28|17|NA
CASSRIRTDLSNQPQHF
TGTGCCAGCAGTCGCATACGGACTGACCTTAGCAATCAGCCCCAGCATTTT
>NA|TRBJ2-5|TRBV24-1|16|NA
CATSDTRQSPVETQYF
TGTGCCACCAGTGATACCCGACAGTCTCCGGTGGAGACCCAGTACTTC
>NA|TRBJ1-6|TRBV6-5|15|once
CASSLLVPRSSPLHF
TGTGCCAGCAGTTTATTAGTCCCGCGGAGTTCACCCCTCCACTTT
>NA|TRBJ1-2|TRBV10-3|14|NA
CAISASGSNYGYTF
TGTGCCATCAGTGCCTCCGGGAGCAATTATGGCTACACCTTC
>NA|TRBJ1-2|TRBV28|14|NA
CASNDRDSNYGYTF
TGTGCCAGCAACGATAGGGACTCGAACTATGGCTACACCTTC
>NA|TRBJ2-1|TRBV9|13|NA
CASSPLTYNEQFF
TGTGCCAGCAGCCCTTTAACCTACAATGAGCAGTTCTTC
>TRBD1|TRBJ1-2|TRBV19|16|NA
CASSIAGTAFTYGYTF
TGTGCCAGTAGTATCGCCGGGACAGCGTTCACTTATGGCTACACCTTC
>TRBD2|TRBJ2-7|TRBV7-8|15|NA
CASSLGAGVGYEQYF
TGTGCCAGCAGCTTAGGAGCGGGAGTAGGCTACGAGCAGTACTTC
>TRBD1|TRBJ2-3|TRBV5-4|15|NA
CASRTGTGSVDTQYF
TGTGCCAGCAGGACCGGGACAGGGAGCGTGGATACGCAGTATTTT
>TRBD1|TRBJ2-1|TRBV10-3|14|NA
CAISDPGQGNEQFF
TGTGCCATCAGTGACCCGGGACAGGGGAATGAGCAGTTCTTC
>TRBD1|TRBJ1-2|TRBV9|14|NA
CASSVDTGGFGYTF
TGTGCCAGCAGCGTAGATACAGGGGGCTTTGGCTACACCTTC
>TRBD2|TRBJ2-7|TRBV10-3|14|few
CAISESRESYEQYF
TGTGCCATCAGTGAATCGCGGGAGTCCTACGAGCAGTACTTC
>NA|TRBJ1-2|TRBV12-5|12|NA
CASGFNREGYTF
TGTGCTAGTGGTTTCAACAGGGAAGGCTACACCTTC
>TRBD2|TRBJ2-1|TRBV10-2|14|NA
CASIGLADNNEQFF
TGCGCCAGCATTGGACTAGCGGATAACAATGAGCAGTTCTTC
>NA|TRBJ1-6|TRBV4-2|13|few
CASSQDLDSPLHF
TGTGCCAGCAGCCAAGATTTAGATTCACCCCTCCACTTT
>TRBD1|TRBJ2-1|TRBV9|14|NA
CASSRQGFPNEQFF
TGTGCCAGCAGCCGACAGGGCTTCCCCAATGAGCAGTTCTTC
>TRBD1|TRBJ2-1|TRBV7-9|15|NA
CASSSRGSLYNEQFF
TGTGCCAGCAGCTCCAGGGGGAGTCTCTACAATGAGCAGTTCTTC
>TRBD2|TRBJ2-1|TRBV2|15|NA
CASSQTSGRYNEQFF
TGTGCCAGCAGTCAGACTAGCGGGAGATACAATGAGCAGTTCTTC
>NA|TRBJ2-7|TRBV19|11|NA
CASSSSYEQYF
TGTGCCAGTAGCAGCTCCTACGAGCAGTACTTC
>NA|TRBJ1-3|TRBV4-1|15|NA
CASSQRIISGNTIYF
TGCGCCAGCAGCCAGAGAATTATATCTGGAAACACCATATATTTT
>TRBD2|TRBJ2-1|TRBV5-5|17|NA
CASSPRGAGGSYNEQFF
TGTGCCAGCAGCCCAAGGGGAGCGGGAGGCTCCTACAATGAGCAGTTCTTC
>TRBD1|TRBJ2-1|TRBV7-2|18|once
CASSPETGTGYDGNEQFF
TGTGCCAGCAGCCCTGAGACCGGGACAGGGTATGACGGAAATGAGCAGTTCTTC
>NA|TRBJ2-1|TRBV3-1/TRBV3-2|15|NA
CASSQTPLPLNEQFF
TGTGCCAGCAGCCAGACTCCCTTACCCCTCAATGAGCAGTTCTTC
>TRBD1|TRBJ1-6|TRBV28|16|once
CASSPGQSSYNSPLHF
TGTGCCAGCAGTCCGGGACAGAGCTCCTATAATTCACCCCTCCACTTT
>TRBD2|TRBJ2-7|TRBV6-5|14|NA
CASRPGTSGRPEYF
TGTGCCAGCAGGCCAGGGACTAGCGGCCGCCCGGAGTACTTC